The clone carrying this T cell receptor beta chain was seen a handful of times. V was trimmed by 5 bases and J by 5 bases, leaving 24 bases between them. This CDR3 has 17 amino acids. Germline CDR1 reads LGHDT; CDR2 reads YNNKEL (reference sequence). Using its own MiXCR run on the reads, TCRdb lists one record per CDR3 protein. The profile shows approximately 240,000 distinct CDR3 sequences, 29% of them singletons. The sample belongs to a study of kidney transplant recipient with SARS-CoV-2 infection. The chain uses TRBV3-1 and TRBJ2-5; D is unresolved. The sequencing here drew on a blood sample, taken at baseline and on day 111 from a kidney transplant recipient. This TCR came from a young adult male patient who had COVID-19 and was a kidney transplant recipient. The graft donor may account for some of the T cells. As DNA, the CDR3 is TGTGCCAGCAGCACACCCCATCCCATTTCTTTCTCTGAGACCCAGTACTTC. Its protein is CASSTPHPISFSETQYF.